This record covers a single TCR beta chain. Its specificity is not known. This sample is part of a study of cytomegalovirus exposure and HLA in healthy donors. Overall study findings and caveats: Subsequent analysis found a tendency for first-cohort TCR clusters to co-occur within the 95 to 150 validation repertoires. Altogether, some 170 TCR beta chains were recorded as cytomegalovirus-associated. Generally TCR sequences proved uncommon, though certain public TCRs appeared in numerous donors.

There are 16 residues in the CDR3. From germline, CDR1 is SGHRS and CDR2 YFSETQ. Germline trimming cut 0 bases from V and 3 bases from J; bases unmatched to any gene: 8. Donors came from a validation cohort of approximately 110 subjects, distinct from the first 666-subject cohort. The data were produced by immunoSEQ multiplex PCR, yet TCRdb's version contains in-frame clones alone and is incomplete. The sample records about 160,000 clones, approximately 96% being singletons. The genes are TRBV5-1 and TRBJ2-7; the match to TRBD1 covers 8 bases. The clonotype originates from a woman between 18 and 29 years old in good health and CMV-seronegative. The sequenced sample was PBMCs. The CDR3 is CASSLDSGTGGYEQYF. The DNA of the CDR3 is TGCGCCAGCAGCTTGGACTCCGGGACAGGCGGCTACGAGCAGTACTTC.